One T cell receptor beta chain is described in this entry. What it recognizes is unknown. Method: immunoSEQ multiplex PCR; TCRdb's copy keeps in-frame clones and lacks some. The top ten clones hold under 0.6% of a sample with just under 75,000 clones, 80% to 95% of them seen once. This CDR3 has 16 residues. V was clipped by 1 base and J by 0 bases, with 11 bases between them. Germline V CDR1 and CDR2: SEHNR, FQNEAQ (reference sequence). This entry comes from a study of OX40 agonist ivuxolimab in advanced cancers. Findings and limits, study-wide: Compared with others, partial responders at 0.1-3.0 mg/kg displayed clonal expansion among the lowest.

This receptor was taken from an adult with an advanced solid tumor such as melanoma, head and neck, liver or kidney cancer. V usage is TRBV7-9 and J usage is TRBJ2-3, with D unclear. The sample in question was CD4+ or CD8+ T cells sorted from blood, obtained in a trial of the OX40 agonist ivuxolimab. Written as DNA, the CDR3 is TGTGCCAGCAGCTTAGGGGTTCTAGGCAGCACAGATACGCAGTATTTT. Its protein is CASSLGVLGSTDTQYF. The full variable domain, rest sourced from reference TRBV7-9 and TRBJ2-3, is DTGVSQNPRHKITKRGQNVTFRCDPISEHNRLYWYRQTLGQGPEFLTYFQNEAQLEKSRLLSDRFSAERPKGSFSTLEIQRTEQGDSAMYLCASSLGVLGSTDTQYFGPGTRLTVL.